This T cell receptor (beta chain) came from a study of T cell responses to AZD1222 COVID-19 vaccine. Findings and caveats of the study: Among spike-specific TCRs, nearly half reportedly target unmutated variant regions. A mostly white British donor set with more females was recruited, and clonal diversity was possibly underestimated. Baseline seropositivity characterized only a handful of AZD1222 recipients.

The table came from immunoSEQ multiplex PCR; TCRdb's copy has only in-frame clones and leaves some out. The table includes about 140,000 clones, 80% to 95% detected once. Germline CDR1 and CDR2: MRHNA and SNTAGT. The CDR3 has 16 amino acids. V was shortened by 0 bases and J by 2 bases, with 10 bases between the two germline ends. As concerns this clone: What it binds is not known.

V usage is TRBV6-4 and J usage is TRBJ2-2; maybe TRBD1 (6 bases). The material was peripheral blood, obtained 28 days after the second AZD1222 dose. The clonotype comes from an adult who received the AZD1222 COVID-19 vaccine. The CDR3 DNA is TGTGCCAGCAGTGACTCGGCAGGGGACAACACCGGGGAGCTGTTTTTT. As protein: CASSDSAGDNTGELFF.